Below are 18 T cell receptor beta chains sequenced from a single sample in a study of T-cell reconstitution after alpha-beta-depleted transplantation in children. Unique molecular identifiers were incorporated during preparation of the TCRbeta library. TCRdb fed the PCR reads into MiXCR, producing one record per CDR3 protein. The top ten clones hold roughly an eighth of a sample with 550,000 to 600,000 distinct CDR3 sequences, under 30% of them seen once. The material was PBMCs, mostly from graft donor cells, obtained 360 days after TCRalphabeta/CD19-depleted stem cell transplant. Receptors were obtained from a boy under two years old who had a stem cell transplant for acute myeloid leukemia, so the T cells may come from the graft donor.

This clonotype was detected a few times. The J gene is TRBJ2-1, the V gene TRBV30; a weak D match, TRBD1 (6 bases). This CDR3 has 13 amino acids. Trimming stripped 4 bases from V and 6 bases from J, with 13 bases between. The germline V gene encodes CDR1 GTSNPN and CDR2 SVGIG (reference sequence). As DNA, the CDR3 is TGTGCCTGGAACGAGGGGGTAACCAATGAGCAGTTCTTC. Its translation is CAWNEGVTNEQFF.

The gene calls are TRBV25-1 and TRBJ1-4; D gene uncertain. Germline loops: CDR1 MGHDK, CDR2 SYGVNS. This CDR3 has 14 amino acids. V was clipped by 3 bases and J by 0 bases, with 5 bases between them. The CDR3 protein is CASSEIATNEKLFF. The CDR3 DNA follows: TGTGCCAGCAGTGAGATTGCAACTAATGAAAAACTGTTTTTT.

The CDR3 spells CSVDPGQETQYF. The CDR3 DNA reads as TGCAGCGTTGATCCGGGGCAAGAGACCCAGTACTTC. V gene TRBV29-1 combines with J gene TRBJ2-5; a weak D match, TRBD2 (5 bases). V lost 3 bases and J 2 bases, leaving 7 bases between the germline ends. CDR1 is SQVTM, CDR2 ANQGSEA, per germline. The CDR3 is made up of 12 amino acids.

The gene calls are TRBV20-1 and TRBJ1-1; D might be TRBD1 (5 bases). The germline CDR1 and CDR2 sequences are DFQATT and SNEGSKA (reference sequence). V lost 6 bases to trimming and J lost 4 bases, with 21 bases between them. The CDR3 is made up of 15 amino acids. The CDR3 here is CSAHGAFGLGTEAFF. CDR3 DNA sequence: TGCAGTGCCCACGGGGCCTTTGGGCTGGGCACTGAAGCTTTCTTT.

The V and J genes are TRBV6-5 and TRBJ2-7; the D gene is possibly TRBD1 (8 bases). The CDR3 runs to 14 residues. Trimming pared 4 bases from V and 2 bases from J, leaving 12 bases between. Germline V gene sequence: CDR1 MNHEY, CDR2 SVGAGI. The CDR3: CASSWGGQAYEQYF. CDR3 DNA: TGTGCCAGCAGTTGGGGGGGACAGGCCTACGAGCAGTACTTC.

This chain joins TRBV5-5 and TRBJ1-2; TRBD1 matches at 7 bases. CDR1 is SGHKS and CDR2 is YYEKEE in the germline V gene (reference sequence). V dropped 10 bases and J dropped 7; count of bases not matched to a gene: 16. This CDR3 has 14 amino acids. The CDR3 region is CAVKRQGVIGGYTF. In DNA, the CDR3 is TGTGCCGTCAAACGACAGGGAGTAATTGGTGGCTACACCTTC.

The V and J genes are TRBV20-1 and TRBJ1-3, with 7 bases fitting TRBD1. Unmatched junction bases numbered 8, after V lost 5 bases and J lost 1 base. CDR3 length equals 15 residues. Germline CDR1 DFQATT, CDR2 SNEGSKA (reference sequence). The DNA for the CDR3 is TGCAGTGCTCTGACAGGGAAGGGGTCTGGAAACACCATATATTTT. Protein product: CSALTGKGSGNTIYF.

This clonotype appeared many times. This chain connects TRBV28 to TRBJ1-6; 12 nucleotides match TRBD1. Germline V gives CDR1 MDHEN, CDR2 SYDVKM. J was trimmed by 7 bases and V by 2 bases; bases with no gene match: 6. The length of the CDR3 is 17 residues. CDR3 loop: CASSLGTGGAGNSPLHF. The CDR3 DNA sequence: TGTGCCAGCAGTTTAGGGACAGGGGGCGCGGGGAATTCACCCCTCCACTTT.

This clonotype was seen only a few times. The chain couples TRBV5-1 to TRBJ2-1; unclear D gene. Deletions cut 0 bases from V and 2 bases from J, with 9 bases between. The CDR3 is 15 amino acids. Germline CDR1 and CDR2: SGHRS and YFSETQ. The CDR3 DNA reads TGCGCCAGCAGCTTGGGCCGGAGCGCCTACAATGAGCAGTTCTTC. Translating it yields CASSLGRSAYNEQFF.

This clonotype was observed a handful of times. CDR3 sequence: CSARDGPGLYNEQFF. As DNA, the CDR3 is TGCAGTGCTAGAGACGGACCGGGACTCTACAATGAGCAGTTCTTC. The J gene is TRBJ2-1, the V gene TRBV20-1, with D possibly being TRBD2 (6 bases). In germline, CDR1 is DFQATT, CDR2 SNEGSKA (reference sequence). Trimming took 0 bases from V and 3 from J, leaving 12 bases between them. The CDR3 totals 15 residues.

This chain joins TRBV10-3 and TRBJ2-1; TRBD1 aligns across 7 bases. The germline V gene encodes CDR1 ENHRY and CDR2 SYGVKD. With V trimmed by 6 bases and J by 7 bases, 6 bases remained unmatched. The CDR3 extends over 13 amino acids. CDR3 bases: TGTGCCATCAGGAGGGGGCCGCAGAATGAGCAGTTCTTC. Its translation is CAIRRGPQNEQFF.

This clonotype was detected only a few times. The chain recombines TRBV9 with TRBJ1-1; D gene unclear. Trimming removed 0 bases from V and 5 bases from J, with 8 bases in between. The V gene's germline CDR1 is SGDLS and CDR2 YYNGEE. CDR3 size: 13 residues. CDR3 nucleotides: TGTGCCAGCAGCGTAGTAAAGGGAACTGAAGCTTTCTTT. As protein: CASSVVKGTEAFF.

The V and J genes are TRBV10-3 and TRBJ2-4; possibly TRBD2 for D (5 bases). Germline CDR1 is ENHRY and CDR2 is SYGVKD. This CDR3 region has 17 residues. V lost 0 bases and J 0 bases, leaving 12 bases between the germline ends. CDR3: CAISESHGGLAKNIQYF. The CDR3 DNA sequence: TGTGCCATCAGTGAGTCGCATGGAGGACTAGCCAAAAACATTCAGTACTTC.

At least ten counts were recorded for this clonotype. CDR3 DNA: TGCAGTGCTAGAGGAGGTAGCTCCTACGAGCAGTACGTC. The encoded protein is CSARGGSSYEQYV. The rearrangement uses TRBV20-1 and TRBJ2-7; unclear D gene. The CDR3 has 13 amino acids. CDR1 and CDR2 from the germline V gene are DFQATT and SNEGSKA (reference sequence). V was pared by 1 base and J by 0 bases, with 7 bases between.

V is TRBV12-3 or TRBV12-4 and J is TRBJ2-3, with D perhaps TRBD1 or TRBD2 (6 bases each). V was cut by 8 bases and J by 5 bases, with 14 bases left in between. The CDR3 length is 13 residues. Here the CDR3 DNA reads TGTGCCAGCGGTTATGGGGGGCAAGATACGCAGTATTTT. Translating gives CASGYGGQDTQYF.

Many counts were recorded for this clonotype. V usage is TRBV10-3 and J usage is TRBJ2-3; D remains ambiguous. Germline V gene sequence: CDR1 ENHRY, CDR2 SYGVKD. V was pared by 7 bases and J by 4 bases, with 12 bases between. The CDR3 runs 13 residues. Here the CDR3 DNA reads TGTGCCATCAACGGCGGCGTAGCAGATACGCAGTATTTT. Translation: CAINGGVADTQYF.

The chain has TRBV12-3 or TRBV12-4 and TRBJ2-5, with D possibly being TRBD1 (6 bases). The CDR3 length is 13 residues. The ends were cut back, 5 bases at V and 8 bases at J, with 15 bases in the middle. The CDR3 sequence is CASSMIEGGTQYF. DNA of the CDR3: TGTGCCAGCAGTATGATCGAAGGGGGAACCCAGTACTTC.

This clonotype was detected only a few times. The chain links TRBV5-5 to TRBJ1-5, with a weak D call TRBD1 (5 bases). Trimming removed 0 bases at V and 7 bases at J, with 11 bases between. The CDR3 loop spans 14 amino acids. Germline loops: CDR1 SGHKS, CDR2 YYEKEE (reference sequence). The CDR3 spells CASSLDPGRQPQHF. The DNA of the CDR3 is TGTGCCAGCAGCTTGGATCCAGGGAGGCAGCCCCAGCATTTT.